These 32 T cell receptor beta chains originate from one sample sequenced in a study of patients and donors after allogeneic stem cell transplantation. Each CDR3 protein is one row after TCRdb ran MiXCR on the RT-PCR reads. The table includes 90,000 to 130,000 distinct CDR3 sequences, around 36% detected once. Sequenced: blood, either unsorted or a sorted T cell fraction (not recorded which). The receptors derive from a human donor who was either an allogeneic HSCT recipient or a stem cell or donor lymphocyte infusion donor (not recorded which). It is not recorded whose cells these are; they may come from a transplant donor.

The chain is built from TRBV24-1 and TRBJ2-3, with TRBD1 matching over 7 bases. The CDR3 is 15 amino acids. Looked up from germline, CDR1 is KGHDR and CDR2 is SFDVKD. V lost 5 bases, J lost 4 bases, and 8 bases stayed unmatched. The DNA of the CDR3 is TGTGCCACCAGTGGAAGCGACAGGGTACCAGATACGCAGTATTTT. Its translation is CATSGSDRVPDTQYF.

This chain links TRBV28 with TRBJ2-1; D might be TRBD1 or TRBD2, each matching 5 bases. The CDR3 is 13 amino acids. Germline V lookup: CDR1 MDHEN, CDR2 SYDVKM. Trimming took off 7 bases at V and 12 bases at J, with 19 bases between the two ends. The CDR3 loop reads CASTMGPSLGQFF. In DNA, the CDR3 is TGTGCCAGCACTATGGGACCGTCCCTGGGGCAGTTCTTC.

The rearrangement joins TRBV27 to TRBJ1-1; possible D gene TRBD1, 6 bases. Per germline, CDR1 MNHEY and CDR2 SMNVEV (reference sequence). CDR3 length: 15 residues. The V gene lost 6 bases and the J gene lost 5 bases, with 19 bases spanning the gap. The CDR3 DNA reads TGTGCCAGCAGCCTTCGCGTGAGGGGGGAAACTGAAGCTTTCTTT. Its protein is CASSLRVRGETEAFF.

This clonotype was counted once. The rearrangement joins TRBV10-3 to TRBJ2-7; D possibly corresponds to TRBD1 (6 bases). CDR1 is ENHRY and CDR2 is SYGVKD in the germline V gene. The CDR3 contains 15 residues. Trimming cost V 2 bases and J 1 base, with 12 bases left between them. The CDR3 region has the DNA TGTGCCATCAGTGAGGCGCAGGGGCCATCCTACGAGCAGTACTTC. Encoded protein: CAISEAQGPSYEQYF.

The table lists this clonotype with many counts. V usage is TRBV5-1 and J usage is TRBJ1-5, with unresolved D. V was cut by 1 base and J by 7 bases, with 9 bases left in between. Germline CDR1 and CDR2: SGHRS and YFSETQ. The CDR3 has 13 residues. The CDR3 sequence is CASSLTRGQPQHF. CDR3 in DNA: TGCGCCAGCAGCTTGACGAGAGGGCAGCCCCAGCATTTT.

This clonotype has only a few counts. V is TRBV4-3 and J is TRBJ2-7; TRBD1 aligns across 9 bases. The CDR3 loop spans 14 amino acids. CDR1 is LGHNA, CDR2 YSLEER, per germline. The V and J ends lost 3 bases and 4 bases, in that order; junction bases with no gene match: 4. The CDR3, as DNA: TGCGCCAGCAGCCACGGGACAGGGACATACGAGCAGTACTTC. This gives the protein CASSHGTGTYEQYF.

This clonotype was counted a few times. This chain joins TRBV28 and TRBJ2-7; 10 bases agree with TRBD2. This CDR3 contains 17 residues. Germline V gives CDR1 MDHEN, CDR2 SYDVKM. The trim removed 2 bases at V and 2 bases at J, leaving 9 bases unmatched. The DNA for the CDR3 is TGTGCCAGCAGTTTAAGCCGCAGCGGGAGGGGACCCTACGAGCAGTACTTC. Translating it yields CASSLSRSGRGPYEQYF.

The chain employs TRBV29-1 and TRBJ1-2; D gene unclear. V was shortened by 4 bases and J by 4 bases, with 10 bases between the two germline ends. The CDR3 length is 12 residues. The germline V gene has CDR1 SQVTM and CDR2 ANQGSEA. Here the CDR3 DNA reads TGCAGCGTTGTTTGGCTGAGCTATGGCTACACCTTC. Protein: CSVVWLSYGYTF.

The genes are TRBV20-1 and TRBJ2-1; D might be TRBD2 (5 bases). The germline CDR1 and CDR2 sequences are DFQATT and SNEGSKA (reference sequence). The CDR3 is 13 amino acids. V lost 6 bases to trimming and J lost 5 bases, with 14 bases between them. CDR3 protein: CSAPGIGNNEQFF. CDR3 DNA sequence: TGCAGTGCCCCGGGGATTGGGAACAATGAGCAGTTCTTC.

Judged by abundance, this clonotype is hyperexpanded. This chain links TRBV29-1 with TRBJ1-2; D unresolved. CDR3 size: 12 residues. The V end lost 3 bases, the J end lost 8 bases, and 13 bases lay between the germline ends. Germline values: CDR1 SQVTM, CDR2 ANQGSEA. The CDR3 DNA reads TGCAGCGTTGACAGAAAACTAGGAGGCTACACCTTC. It is translated as CSVDRKLGGYTF.

This clonotype was observed a handful of times. CDR3 DNA: TGCAGCGTTGATGGTAGGGGAACTGAAGCTTTCTTT. Translated: CSVDGRGTEAFF. The chain carries TRBV29-1 and TRBJ1-1; D perhaps matches TRBD1 (5 bases). The CDR3 covers 12 residues. V was pared by 3 bases and J by 5 bases, with 10 bases between. Looked up from germline, CDR1 is SQVTM and CDR2 is ANQGSEA.

This chain connects TRBV5-5 to TRBJ1-2; D perhaps matches TRBD1 (5 bases). Germline V gene lookup returns CDR1 SGHKS and CDR2 YYEKEE (reference sequence). CDR3 size: 12 residues. V was shortened by 4 bases and J by 5 bases, with 9 bases between the two germline ends. CDR3 loop: CASSRDYYGYTF. The CDR3 nucleotides read TGTGCCAGCAGCCGGGACTATTATGGCTACACCTTC.

This chain connects TRBV11-2 to TRBJ2-2; D may be TRBD1 (5 bases). Germline CDR1 and CDR2: SGHAT and FQNNGV. Trimming pared 2 bases from V and 6 bases from J, leaving 13 bases between. CDR3 length: 15 amino acids. The CDR3 loop is CASSLIFQGSGELFF. The CDR3 nucleotides read TGTGCCAGCAGCTTAATTTTCCAGGGTTCCGGGGAGCTGTTTTTT.

The chain has TRBV4-3 and TRBJ2-3, with D perhaps matching TRBD2 (5 bases). The CDR3 covers 16 residues. V gave up 0 bases and J gave up 1 base, with 11 bases separating them. The germline CDR1 and CDR2 sequences are LGHNA and YSLEER. The CDR3 is CASSQDGGGRTDTQYF. The CDR3, as DNA: TGCGCCAGCAGCCAAGATGGAGGCGGACGCACAGATACGCAGTATTTT.

V and J are TRBV20-1 and TRBJ1-2; D is undetermined. Germline-derived CDR1 and CDR2 are DFQATT and SNEGSKA (reference sequence). Deletions cut 3 bases from V and 4 bases from J, with 9 bases between. This CDR3 comprises 12 residues. In DNA, the CDR3 is TGCAGTGCTAGCGCGGAGCTCTATGGCTACACCTTC. Its protein product is CSASAELYGYTF.

The V and J genes are TRBV27 and TRBJ2-1; D gene uncertain. CDR3 length equals 15 residues. Germline V gene lookup returns CDR1 MNHEY and CDR2 SMNVEV (reference sequence). V was shortened by 3 bases and J by 0 bases, with 9 bases between the two germline ends. CDR3 nucleotides: TGTGCCAGCAGTTTTGAACTACCCTCCTACAATGAGCAGTTCTTC. This gives the protein CASSFELPSYNEQFF.

This clonotype was counted between two and nine times. The chain couples TRBV7-6 to TRBJ1-5, with D hard to call. This CDR3 has 13 residues. With 0 bases removed from V and 7 bases from J, the gap between germline ends came to 7 bases. The germline V gene has CDR1 SGHVS and CDR2 FNYEAQ. DNA for the CDR3: TGTGCCAGCAGCTTAGCTCGAGAACAGCCCCAGCATTTT. This sequence encodes CASSLAREQPQHF. The full variable domain, completed using reference TRBV7-6 and TRBJ1-5, is GAGVSQSPRYKVTKRGQDVALRCDPISGHVSLYWYRQALGQGPEFLTYFNYEAQQDKSGLPNDRFSAERPEGSISTLTIQRTEQRDSAMYRCASSLAREQPQHFGDGTRLSIL.

This clonotype came up a few times. The chain couples TRBV7-6 to TRBJ2-5, with a possible D match to TRBD2 (6 bases). V was shortened by 1 base and J by 7 bases, with 13 bases between the two germline ends. The length of the CDR3 is 14 residues. CDR1 SGHVS and CDR2 FNYEAQ come from the germline V gene. CDR3: CASSLVRESGTQYF. DNA of the CDR3: TGTGCCAGCAGCTTAGTCCGGGAGTCTGGGACCCAGTACTTC.

This chain connects TRBV15 to TRBJ2-4; D might be TRBD2 (5 bases). The ends were cut back, 3 bases at V and 8 bases at J, with 17 bases in the middle. The length of the CDR3 is 15 residues. The germline gives CDR1 LNHNV, CDR2 YYDKDF (reference sequence). CDR3 DNA sequence: TGTGCCACCAGCAGGGGTAGCGTTGGAGAATACATTCAGTACTTC. Translation: CATSRGSVGEYIQYF.

The gene calls are TRBV5-1 and TRBJ2-3, with 12 bases matching TRBD2. The CDR3 contains 16 residues. The trim removed 4 bases at V and 0 bases at J, leaving 3 bases unmatched. The germline V gene encodes CDR1 SGHRS and CDR2 YFSETQ. The CDR3 DNA reads as TGCGCCAGCAGCAGCGGGACTAGCGGGAGCACAGATACGCAGTATTTT. Its translation: CASSSGTSGSTDTQYF.

The gene calls are TRBV7-8 and TRBJ1-2, with D unresolved. The V and J ends lost 5 bases and 8 bases respectively, with 15 bases between them. This CDR3 is built from 13 residues. Germline CDR1 and CDR2: SGHVS and FQNEAQ. The CDR3, as DNA: TGTGCCAGCAGCCCACTTGACCGAGCGGGCTACACCTTC. It translates to CASSPLDRAGYTF. The variable domain in full, with the rest retrieved from reference TRBV7-8 and TRBJ1-2, is GAGVSQSPRYKVAKRGQDVALRCDPISGHVSLFWYQQALGQGPEFLTYFQNEAQLDKSGLPSDRFFAERPEGSVSTLKIQRTQQEDSAVYLCASSPLDRAGYTFGSGTRLTVV.

The rearrangement uses TRBV4-3 and TRBJ1-6; TRBD1 is a possible D gene (5 bases). Germline CDR1 LGHNA, CDR2 YSLEER. The CDR3 contains 14 residues. The germline V and J ends were trimmed by 4 bases and 4 bases, with 8 bases remaining between them. The DNA of the CDR3 is TGCGCCAGCAGCCGGCAGGGATATAATTCACCCCTCCACTTT. It yields the protein CASSRQGYNSPLHF.

This clonotype was seen a handful of times. The chain uses TRBV5-6 and TRBJ1-5; no firm D call. Looked up from germline, CDR1 is SGHDT and CDR2 is YYEEEE. Between the trimmed V and J ends, which lost 1 base and 0 bases, there was a span of 14 bases. The CDR3 totals 17 residues. The CDR3 sequence is CASSLFRRSNSNQPQHF. The DNA for the CDR3 is TGTGCCAGCAGCTTGTTTCGACGCTCTAATAGCAATCAGCCCCAGCATTTT.

This chain joins TRBV6-2 or TRBV6-3 and TRBJ2-7; TRBD1 matches 7 bases. The germline V gene encodes CDR1 MNHEY and CDR2 SVGEGT. The CDR3 has 12 amino acids. V dropped 10 bases and J dropped 3; count of bases not matched to a gene: 6. The CDR3: CATTTGYYEQYF. The CDR3 region has the DNA TGTGCCACGACGACAGGGTACTACGAGCAGTACTTC.

The rearrangement links TRBV6-2 or TRBV6-3 to TRBJ2-1, with 8 bases aligning to TRBD1. V shed 4 bases, J shed 5 bases, and the junction held 19 bases outside the gene matches. The V gene's germline CDR1 is MNHEY and CDR2 SVGEGT. This CDR3 contains 19 residues. CDR3 bases: TGTGCCAGCAGTTTGCAGGGGGCAGCGGCGGGTGCATGGAACAATGAGCAGTTCTTC. Amino acid sequence: CASSLQGAAAGAWNNEQFF.

This clonotype was detected ten times or more. The chain uses TRBV12-3 or TRBV12-4 and TRBJ1-1; the D gene is possibly TRBD1 (5 bases). Trimming removed 6 bases at V and 1 base at J, with 9 bases between. The CDR3 is made up of 13 amino acids. The CDR3: CASSLRGNTEAFF. In DNA form, the CDR3 reads TGTGCCAGCAGCCTTAGGGGGAACACTGAAGCTTTCTTT.

This clonotype came up a few times. This sequence joins TRBV7-9 and TRBJ2-5; 9 bases line up with TRBD1. Germline values: CDR1 SEHNR, CDR2 FQNEAQ (reference sequence). V lost 5 bases to trimming and J lost 5 bases; unmatched junction nucleotides: 9. The CDR3 totals 15 residues. For the CDR3, the DNA is TGTGCCAGCAGCCCAGACAGGGGGAAATGGGAGACCCAGTACTTC. Encoded protein: CASSPDRGKWETQYF.

The gene calls are TRBV7-9 and TRBJ2-1; no firm D call. Germline V gene sequence: CDR1 SEHNR, CDR2 FQNEAQ (reference sequence). The CDR3 spans 16 residues. V lost 5 bases, J lost 1 base, and 15 bases lay in between. CDR3 DNA sequence: TGTGCCAGCAGCCAAGATCGAGCGTCATCCTACAATGAGCAGTTCTTC. As protein: CASSQDRASSYNEQFF.

This clonotype was seen a handful of times. The V gene is TRBV12-3 or TRBV12-4, the J gene TRBJ1-1; unclear D gene. The CDR3 sequence is 13 residues long. Between the trimmed V and J ends, which lost 6 bases and 5 bases, there was a span of 13 bases. The CDR3 is CASSRPFGTEAFF. The CDR3 DNA reads TGTGCCAGCAGCCGCCCCTTCGGGACTGAAGCTTTCTTT.

This clonotype was counted only a few times. DNA for the CDR3: TGCGCCAGCAGCCAACTAAGGCTAGCGGTGTCCGGGGAGCTGTTTTTT. Translated, it gives CASSQLRLAVSGELFF. The chain uses TRBV4-3 and TRBJ2-2, with 7 nucleotides matching TRBD2. The CDR3 covers 16 residues. J was trimmed by 6 bases and V by 2 bases; bases with no gene match: 9. The germline V gene has CDR1 LGHNA and CDR2 YSLEER.

This chain connects TRBV3-1 to TRBJ1-1; weak D call: TRBD1 (5 bases). Germline CDR1 and CDR2: LGHDT and YNNKEL (reference sequence). There are 14 residues in the CDR3. V was clipped by 4 bases and J by 3 bases, with 12 bases between them. As DNA, the CDR3 is TGTGCCAGCAGCCTGTTGGGGGGGGACACTGAAGCTTTCTTT. It encodes CASSLLGGDTEAFF. Combining the CDR3 with reference TRBV3-1 and TRBJ1-1 gives the whole variable domain DTAVSQTPKYLVTQMGNDKSIKCEQNLGHDTMYWYKQDSKKFLKIMFSYNNKELIINETVPNRFSPKSPDKAHLNLHINSLELGDSAVYFCASSLLGGDTEAFFGQGTRLTVV.

The V and J genes are TRBV6-5 and TRBJ1-5; 12 nucleotides match TRBD1. Germline trimming cut 2 bases from V and 6 bases from J; bases unmatched to any gene: 2. Germline CDR1 and CDR2: MNHEY and SVGAGI. There are 15 residues in the CDR3. CDR3 sequence (DNA): TGTGCCAGCAGTTACGGGACAGGGGGCGGTCAGCCCCAGCATTTT. This codes for CASSYGTGGGQPQHF.